The rows below give T cell receptor beta chains drawn from one sample of a study of T cell responses to AZD1222 COVID-19 vaccine. Data came from immunoSEQ multiplex PCR; TCRdb stores just in-frame clones and leaves some out. The sample has roughly 93,000 clones; around 90% are singletons. This sample comprised peripheral blood, obtained on day 0 of AZD1222 vaccination. These receptors originate from an adult in good health. Both conserved end residues are part of each CDR3. D genes are given only for firm matches. Rows may omit the clone size; those that give it use once, few, many or a size class.

D gene: .; J gene: TRBJ2-2; V gene: TRBV7-2; clone size: .; CDR3 length: 14; CDR3 protein: CASSQGRNTGELFF; CDR3 DNA: TGTGCCAGCAGCCAGGGACGAAACACCGGGGAGCTGTTTTTT
D gene: TRBD1; J gene: TRBJ2-7; V gene: TRBV7-6; clone size: once; CDR3 length: 15; CDR3 protein: CASSLGVGGPYEQYF; CDR3 DNA: TGTGCCAGCAGCTTAGGGGTAGGGGGCCCCTACGAGCAGTACTTC
D gene: .; J gene: TRBJ1-2; V gene: TRBV12-3/TRBV12-4; clone size: .; CDR3 length: 11; CDR3 protein: CASSLDDGYTF; CDR3 DNA: TGTGCCAGCAGTTTGGACGATGGCTACACCTTC
D gene: .; J gene: TRBJ2-5; V gene: TRBV11-1; clone size: .; CDR3 length: 14; CDR3 protein: CASSLDPHQETQYF; CDR3 DNA: TGTGCCAGCAGCTTAGACCCCCACCAAGAGACCCAGTACTTC
D gene: TRBD1; J gene: TRBJ2-7; V gene: TRBV27; clone size: .; CDR3 length: 16; CDR3 protein: CASAGARGGLSYEQYF; CDR3 DNA: TGTGCCAGCGCCGGGGCTAGAGGGGGCTTGTCCTACGAGCAGTACTTC
D gene: .; J gene: TRBJ2-7; V gene: TRBV6-5; clone size: .; CDR3 length: 15; CDR3 protein: CASTWSAAAPGEQYF; CDR3 DNA: TGTGCCAGCACCTGGAGCGCGGCAGCTCCGGGGGAGCAGTACTTC
D gene: .; J gene: TRBJ1-5; V gene: TRBV19; clone size: .; CDR3 length: 13; CDR3 protein: CASREQRNQPQHF; CDR3 DNA: TGTGCCAGTAGAGAACAGAGAAATCAGCCCCAGCATTTT
D gene: .; J gene: TRBJ1-2; V gene: TRBV7-8; clone size: .; CDR3 length: 14; CDR3 protein: CASSLGRTGRGYTF; CDR3 DNA: TGTGCCAGCAGCTTAGGACGGACGGGTCGTGGCTACACCTTC
D gene: .; J gene: TRBJ2-7; V gene: TRBV4-1; clone size: few; CDR3 length: 14; CDR3 protein: CASSQEVVGNEQYF; CDR3 DNA: TGCGCCAGCAGCCAAGAAGTAGTCGGAAACGAGCAGTACTTC
D gene: .; J gene: TRBJ2-7; V gene: TRBV24-1; clone size: once; CDR3 length: 13; CDR3 protein: CATSEPTGDQQYF; CDR3 DNA: TGTGCCACCAGTGAACCCACAGGAGACCAGCAGTACTTC
D gene: .; J gene: TRBJ2-1; V gene: TRBV11-2; clone size: .; CDR3 length: 15; CDR3 protein: CASSSWPGIYNEQFF; CDR3 DNA: TGTGCCAGCAGCTCCTGGCCGGGTATCTACAATGAGCAGTTCTTC
D gene: .; J gene: TRBJ2-3; V gene: TRBV6-2/TRBV6-3; clone size: once; CDR3 length: 15; CDR3 protein: CASSYYGGYTDTQYF; CDR3 DNA: TGTGCCAGCAGTTACTACGGCGGATACACAGATACGCAGTATTTT
D gene: TRBD2; J gene: TRBJ2-2; V gene: TRBV14; clone size: once; CDR3 length: 16; CDR3 protein: CASSPFSGRTPGELFF; CDR3 DNA: TGTGCCAGCAGCCCTTTCAGCGGGAGGACCCCCGGGGAGCTGTTTTTT
D gene: .; J gene: TRBJ1-2; V gene: TRBV4-2; clone size: few; CDR3 length: 15; CDR3 protein: CASSLLRPSDNGYTF; CDR3 DNA: TGTGCCAGCAGCCTTTTGAGGCCCAGCGACAATGGCTACACCTTC
D gene: TRBD2; J gene: TRBJ2-1; V gene: TRBV11-2; clone size: .; CDR3 length: 14; CDR3 protein: CASRRGFKSYEQFF; CDR3 DNA: TGTGCCAGCAGGCGGGGGTTCAAGAGCTATGAGCAGTTCTTC
D gene: .; J gene: TRBJ1-1; V gene: TRBV23-1; clone size: .; CDR3 length: 12; CDR3 protein: CARGAMNTEAFF; CDR3 DNA: TGCGCCAGAGGAGCCATGAACACTGAAGCTTTCTTT
D gene: .; J gene: TRBJ2-3; V gene: TRBV7-2; clone size: .; CDR3 length: 15; CDR3 protein: CASSLFVRPTDTQYF; CDR3 DNA: TGTGCCAGCAGCTTATTCGTCCGTCCCACAGATACGCAGTATTTT
D gene: .; J gene: TRBJ1-5; V gene: TRBV28; clone size: .; CDR3 length: 15; CDR3 protein: CASTLIGGRNQPQHF; CDR3 DNA: TGTGCCAGCACCTTAATTGGGGGCCGCAATCAGCCCCAGCATTTT
D gene: TRBD2; J gene: TRBJ2-5; V gene: TRBV28; clone size: .; CDR3 length: 14; CDR3 protein: CASRNGGREETQYF; CDR3 DNA: TGTGCCAGCAGGAATGGTGGGAGGGAGGAGACCCAGTACTTC
D gene: .; J gene: TRBJ1-1; V gene: TRBV28; clone size: once; CDR3 length: 14; CDR3 protein: CASSLIQVNTEAFF; CDR3 DNA: TGTGCCAGCAGTTTGATCCAGGTGAACACTGAAGCTTTCTTT
D gene: TRBD2; J gene: TRBJ2-3; V gene: TRBV9; clone size: .; CDR3 length: 15; CDR3 protein: CASSVRREITDTQYF; CDR3 DNA: TGTGCCAGCAGCGTACGGCGGGAGATCACAGATACGCAGTATTTT
D gene: .; J gene: TRBJ1-3; V gene: TRBV6-2/TRBV6-3; clone size: .; CDR3 length: 15; CDR3 protein: CASSSRQSSGNTIYF; CDR3 DNA: TGTGCCAGCAGTTCCCGACAGTCCTCTGGAAACACCATATATTTT
D gene: TRBD1; J gene: TRBJ1-2; V gene: TRBV12-3/TRBV12-4; clone size: .; CDR3 length: 13; CDR3 protein: CASSRDSNYGYTF; CDR3 DNA: TGTGCCAGCAGCCGGGACAGCAACTATGGCTACACCTTC
D gene: .; J gene: TRBJ2-1; V gene: TRBV19; clone size: .; CDR3 length: 14; CDR3 protein: CASGRWDAGDEQFF; CDR3 DNA: TGTGCCAGCGGGAGGTGGGACGCAGGGGATGAGCAGTTCTTC
D gene: TRBD2; J gene: TRBJ2-3; V gene: TRBV5-1; clone size: .; CDR3 length: 15; CDR3 protein: CASSWTSDLGDTQYF; CDR3 DNA: TGCGCCAGCAGCTGGACTAGCGACCTGGGAGATACGCAGTATTTT
D gene: .; J gene: TRBJ1-2; V gene: TRBV30; clone size: .; CDR3 length: 13; CDR3 protein: CAWSVGRVDGYTF; CDR3 DNA: TGTGCCTGGAGTGTGGGTAGGGTCGATGGCTACACCTTC
D gene: TRBD2; J gene: TRBJ2-1; V gene: TRBV2; clone size: .; CDR3 length: 16; CDR3 protein: CASRGGRVGEMNEQFF; CDR3 DNA: TGTGCCAGTCGAGGCGGGAGAGTTGGGGAGATGAATGAGCAGTTCTTC
D gene: .; J gene: TRBJ1-2; V gene: TRBV2; clone size: .; CDR3 length: 10; CDR3 protein: CASSEDRLTF; CDR3 DNA: TGTGCCAGCAGTGAAGACCGTTTGACCTTC
D gene: TRBD1; J gene: TRBJ1-6; V gene: TRBV10-3; clone size: .; CDR3 length: 14; CDR3 protein: CAISQQGANSPLHF; CDR3 DNA: TGTGCCATCAGCCAACAGGGGGCCAATTCACCCCTCCACTTT
D gene: TRBD2; J gene: TRBJ2-2; V gene: TRBV5-4; clone size: .; CDR3 length: 15; CDR3 protein: CASSYGTSATGELFF; CDR3 DNA: TGTGCCAGCAGTTATGGGACTAGCGCGACCGGGGAGCTGTTTTTT
D gene: TRBD2; J gene: TRBJ2-3; V gene: TRBV5-5; clone size: .; CDR3 length: 14; CDR3 protein: CASSRRENPDTQYF; CDR3 DNA: TGTGCCAGCAGCAGGCGGGAGAACCCAGATACGCAGTATTTT
D gene: TRBD1; J gene: TRBJ2-2; V gene: TRBV7-2; clone size: .; CDR3 length: 16; CDR3 protein: CASSLGGQGRTGELFF; CDR3 DNA: TGTGCCAGCAGCTTAGGAGGACAGGGTCGGACCGGGGAGCTGTTTTTT
D gene: TRBD2; J gene: TRBJ2-1; V gene: TRBV4-3; clone size: .; CDR3 length: 18; CDR3 protein: CASSQGDSGRSSYNEQFF; CDR3 DNA: TGCGCCAGCAGCCAAGGAGATAGCGGGAGGAGCTCCTACAATGAGCAGTTCTTC
D gene: TRBD2; J gene: TRBJ2-5; V gene: TRBV7-2; clone size: .; CDR3 length: 16; CDR3 protein: CASSSAAASGVETQYF; CDR3 DNA: TGTGCCAGCAGCTCGGCGGCGGCTAGCGGGGTTGAGACCCAGTACTTC
D gene: .; J gene: TRBJ1-2; V gene: TRBV27; clone size: .; CDR3 length: 15; CDR3 protein: CASSLDGGEYYGYTF; CDR3 DNA: TGTGCCAGCAGTTTAGATGGGGGCGAGTACTATGGCTACACCTTC
D gene: .; J gene: TRBJ2-7; V gene: TRBV10-3; clone size: .; CDR3 length: 15; CDR3 protein: CAISGRRGVSYEQYF; CDR3 DNA: TGTGCCATCAGTGGTCGTAGGGGTGTGTCCTACGAGCAGTACTTC
D gene: TRBD1; J gene: TRBJ1-4; V gene: TRBV29-1; clone size: .; CDR3 length: 13; CDR3 protein: CSVETGGNEKLFF; CDR3 DNA: TGCAGCGTTGAAACAGGGGGTAATGAAAAACTGTTTTTT
D gene: .; J gene: TRBJ2-1; V gene: TRBV9; clone size: .; CDR3 length: 14; CDR3 protein: CASSDLGTKNEQFF; CDR3 DNA: TGTGCCAGCAGCGACTTAGGGACGAAGAATGAGCAGTTCTTC
D gene: .; J gene: TRBJ2-1; V gene: TRBV28; clone size: .; CDR3 length: 13; CDR3 protein: CASSLAGWGEQFF; CDR3 DNA: TGTGCCAGCAGTTTGGCAGGGTGGGGAGAGCAGTTCTTC
D gene: TRBD2; J gene: TRBJ2-3; V gene: TRBV10-3; clone size: .; CDR3 length: 17; CDR3 protein: CAISGTSGSSSTDTQYF; CDR3 DNA: TGTGCCATCAGTGGCACTAGCGGGAGCTCCAGCACAGATACGCAGTATTTT
D gene: .; J gene: TRBJ2-2; V gene: TRBV7-8; clone size: .; CDR3 length: 17; CDR3 protein: CASKSQASGPNTGELFF; CDR3 DNA: TGTGCCAGCAAATCACAGGCGAGCGGGCCGAACACCGGGGAGCTGTTTTTT
D gene: TRBD1; J gene: TRBJ1-1; V gene: TRBV19; clone size: .; CDR3 length: 14; CDR3 protein: CASSGQGFYTEAFF; CDR3 DNA: TGTGCCAGTAGTGGACAGGGGTTTTACACTGAAGCTTTCTTT
D gene: TRBD2; J gene: TRBJ2-3; V gene: TRBV5-6; clone size: once; CDR3 length: 17; CDR3 protein: CASSAIRVGLVGDTQYF; CDR3 DNA: TGTGCCAGCAGCGCCATCAGAGTGGGACTAGTGGGAGATACGCAGTATTTT
D gene: .; J gene: TRBJ2-3; V gene: TRBV9; clone size: .; CDR3 length: 17; CDR3 protein: CASSNRRGSLSTDTQYF; CDR3 DNA: TGTGCCAGCAGCAACCGTAGGGGTAGTCTGAGCACAGATACGCAGTATTTT
D gene: .; J gene: TRBJ2-7; V gene: TRBV3-1/TRBV3-2; clone size: .; CDR3 length: 13; CDR3 protein: CASSQGGVYEQYF; CDR3 DNA: TGTGCCAGCAGCCAAGGGGGGGTTTACGAGCAGTACTTC
D gene: TRBD2; J gene: TRBJ2-1; V gene: TRBV28; clone size: .; CDR3 length: 12; CDR3 protein: CASSLGRTRQFF; CDR3 DNA: TGTGCCAGCAGTTTAGGAAGGACTAGGCAGTTCTTC
D gene: .; J gene: TRBJ1-2; V gene: TRBV11-3; clone size: .; CDR3 length: 15; CDR3 protein: CASSLDSGDNYGYTF; CDR3 DNA: TGTGCCAGCAGCTTAGATTCAGGGGACAACTATGGCTACACCTTC
D gene: TRBD2; J gene: TRBJ2-3; V gene: TRBV5-1; clone size: .; CDR3 length: 16; CDR3 protein: CASSPEVAGPWATQYF; CDR3 DNA: TGCGCCAGCAGCCCCGAGGTAGCGGGACCGTGGGCTACGCAGTATTTT
D gene: TRBD2; J gene: TRBJ2-7; V gene: TRBV19; clone size: few; CDR3 length: 15; CDR3 protein: CASSFSGIALFEQYF; CDR3 DNA: TGTGCCAGTAGTTTTAGCGGGATAGCCCTCTTCGAGCAGTACTTC
D gene: .; J gene: TRBJ1-3; V gene: TRBV21-1; clone size: .; CDR3 length: 18; CDR3 protein: CASSKETQGCLAGNTIYF; CDR3 DNA: TGTGCCAGCAGCAAAGAGACTCAGGGCTGCCTCGCTGGAAACACCATATATTTT
D gene: .; J gene: TRBJ1-5; V gene: TRBV6-6; clone size: .; CDR3 length: 16; CDR3 protein: CASSYPPGHSNQPQHF; CDR3 DNA: TGTGCCAGCAGTTACCCGCCGGGCCATAGCAATCAGCCCCAGCATTTT
D gene: .; J gene: TRBJ2-1; V gene: TRBV5-3; clone size: .; CDR3 length: 16; CDR3 protein: CARSVPGELRRGEQFF; CDR3 DNA: TGTGCCAGAAGCGTACCGGGGGAGTTAAGGAGGGGTGAGCAGTTCTTC
D gene: TRBD1; J gene: TRBJ1-1; V gene: TRBV5-4; clone size: .; CDR3 length: 15; CDR3 protein: CASSLADRANTEAFF; CDR3 DNA: TGTGCCAGCAGCTTGGCCGACAGGGCGAACACTGAAGCTTTCTTT